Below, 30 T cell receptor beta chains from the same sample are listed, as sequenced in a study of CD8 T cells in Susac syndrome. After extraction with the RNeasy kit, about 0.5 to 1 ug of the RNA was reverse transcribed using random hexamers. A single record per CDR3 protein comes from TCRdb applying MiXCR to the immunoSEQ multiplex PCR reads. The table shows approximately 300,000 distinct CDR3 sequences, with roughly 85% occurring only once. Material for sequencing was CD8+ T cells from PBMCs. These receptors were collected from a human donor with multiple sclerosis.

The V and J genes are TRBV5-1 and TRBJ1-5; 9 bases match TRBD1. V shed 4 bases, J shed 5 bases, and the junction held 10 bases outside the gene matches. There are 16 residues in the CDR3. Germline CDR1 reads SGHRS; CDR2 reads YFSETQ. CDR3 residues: CASSPLQGQGYQPQHF. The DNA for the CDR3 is TGCGCCAGCAGCCCTCTCCAGGGACAGGGTTATCAGCCCCAGCATTTT.

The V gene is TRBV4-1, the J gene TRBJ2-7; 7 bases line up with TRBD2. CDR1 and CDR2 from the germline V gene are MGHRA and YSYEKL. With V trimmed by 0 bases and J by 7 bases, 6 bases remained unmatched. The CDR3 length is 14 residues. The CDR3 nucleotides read TGCGCCAGCAGCCAAGAGCCAGGGCGGGGGGAGCAGTACTTC. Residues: CASSQEPGRGEQYF.

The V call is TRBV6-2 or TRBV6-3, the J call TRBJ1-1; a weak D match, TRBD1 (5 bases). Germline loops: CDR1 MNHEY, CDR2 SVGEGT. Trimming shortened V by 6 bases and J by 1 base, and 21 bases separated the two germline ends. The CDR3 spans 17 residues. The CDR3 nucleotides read TGTGCCAGCAGCTTTTCCTTCCAGGGACCCAGGAACACTGAAGCTTTCTTT. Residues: CASSFSFQGPRNTEAFF.

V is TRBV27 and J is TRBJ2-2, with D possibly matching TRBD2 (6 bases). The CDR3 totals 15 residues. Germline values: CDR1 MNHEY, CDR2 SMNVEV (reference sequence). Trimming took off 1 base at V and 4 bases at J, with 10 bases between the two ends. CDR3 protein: CASSLLYGGTGELFF. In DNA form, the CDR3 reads TGTGCCAGCAGTTTATTGTACGGGGGCACCGGGGAGCTGTTTTTT.

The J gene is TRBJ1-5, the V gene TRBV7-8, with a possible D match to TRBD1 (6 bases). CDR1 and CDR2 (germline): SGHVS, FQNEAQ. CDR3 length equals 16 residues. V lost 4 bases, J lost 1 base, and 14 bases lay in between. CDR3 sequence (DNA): TGTGCCAGCAGCTATGAACAGGGAGGGAGCAATCAGCCCCAGCATTTT. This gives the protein CASSYEQGGSNQPQHF.

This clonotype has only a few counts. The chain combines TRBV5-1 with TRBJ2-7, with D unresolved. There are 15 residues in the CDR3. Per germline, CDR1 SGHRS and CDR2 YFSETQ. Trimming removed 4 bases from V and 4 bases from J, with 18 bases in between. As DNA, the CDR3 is TGCGCCAGCAGCCAGGATAGGAGCTCGGCGTACGAGCAGTACTTC. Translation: CASSQDRSSAYEQYF. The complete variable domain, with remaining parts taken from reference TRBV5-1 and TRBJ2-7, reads KAGVTQTPRYLIKTRGQQVTLSCSPISGHRSVSWYQQTPGQGLQFLFEYFSETQRNKGNFPGRFSGRQFSNSRSEMNVSTLELGDSALYLCASSQDRSSAYEQYFGPGTRLTVT.

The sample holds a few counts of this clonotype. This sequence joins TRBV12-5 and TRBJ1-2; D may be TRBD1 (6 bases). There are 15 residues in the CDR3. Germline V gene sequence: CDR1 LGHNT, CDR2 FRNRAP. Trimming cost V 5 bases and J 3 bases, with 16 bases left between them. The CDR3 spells CASGRGGGSDYGYTF. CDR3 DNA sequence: TGTGCTAGTGGTCGAGGAGGGGGGTCTGACTATGGCTACACCTTC.

CDR3 bases: TGTGCCAGCAGCTCGGAGAGGACAGGGGGTAACGAGCAGTACTTC. It encodes CASSSERTGGNEQYF. This chain joins TRBV7-9 and TRBJ2-7, with TRBD1 identical over 10 bases. CDR3 size: 15 residues. After removal of 4 bases from V and 5 bases from J, the junction contained 8 bases not matched to a gene. Looked up from germline, CDR1 is SEHNR and CDR2 is FQNEAQ (reference sequence).

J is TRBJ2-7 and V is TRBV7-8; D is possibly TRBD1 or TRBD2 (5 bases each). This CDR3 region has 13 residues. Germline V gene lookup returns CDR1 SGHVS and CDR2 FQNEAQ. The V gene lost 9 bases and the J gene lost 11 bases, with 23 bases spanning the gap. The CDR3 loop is CASSPGTALMEYF. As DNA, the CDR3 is TGTGCCAGTAGCCCCGGGACGGCCTTGATGGAGTACTTC.

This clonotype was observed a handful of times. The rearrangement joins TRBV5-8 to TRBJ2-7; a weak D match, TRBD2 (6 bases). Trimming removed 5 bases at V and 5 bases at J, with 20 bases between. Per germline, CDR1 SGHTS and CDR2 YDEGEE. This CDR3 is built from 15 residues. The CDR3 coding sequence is TGTGCCAGCAGTTCGTGGGGAGGCCGTGGGGACGAGCAGTACTTC. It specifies CASSSWGGRGDEQYF.

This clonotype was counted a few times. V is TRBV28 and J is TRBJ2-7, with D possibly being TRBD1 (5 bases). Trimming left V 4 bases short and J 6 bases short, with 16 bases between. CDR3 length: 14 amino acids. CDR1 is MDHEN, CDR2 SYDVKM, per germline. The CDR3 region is CASSSDLGPSEQYF. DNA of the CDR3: TGTGCCAGCAGTTCGGACCTGGGGCCCTCCGAGCAGTACTTC.

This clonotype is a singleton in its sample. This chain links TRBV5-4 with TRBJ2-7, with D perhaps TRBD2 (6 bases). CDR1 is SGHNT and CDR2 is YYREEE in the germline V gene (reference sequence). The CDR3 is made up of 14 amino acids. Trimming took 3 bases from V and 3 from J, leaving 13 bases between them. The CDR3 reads CASSSGDSLYEQYF. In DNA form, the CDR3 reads TGTGCCAGCAGCTCGGGGGACTCACTCTACGAGCAGTACTTC.

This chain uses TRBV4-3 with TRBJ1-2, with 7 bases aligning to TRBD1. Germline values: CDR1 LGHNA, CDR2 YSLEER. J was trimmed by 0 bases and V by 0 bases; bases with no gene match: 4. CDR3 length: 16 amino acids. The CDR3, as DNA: TGCGCCAGCAGCCAAGATGGGACAGCAACTAACTATGGCTACACCTTC. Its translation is CASSQDGTATNYGYTF.

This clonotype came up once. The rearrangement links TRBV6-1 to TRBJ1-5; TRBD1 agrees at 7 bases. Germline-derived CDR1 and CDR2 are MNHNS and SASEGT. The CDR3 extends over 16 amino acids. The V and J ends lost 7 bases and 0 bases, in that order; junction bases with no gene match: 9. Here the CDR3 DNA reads TGTGCCAGCAATCCGTACAGGGGAAATAGCAATCAGCCCCAGCATTTT. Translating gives CASNPYRGNSNQPQHF.

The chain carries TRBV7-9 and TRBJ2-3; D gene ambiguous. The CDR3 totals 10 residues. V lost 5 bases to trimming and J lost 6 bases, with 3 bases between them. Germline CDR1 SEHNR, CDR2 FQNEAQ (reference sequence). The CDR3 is CASSGDTQYF. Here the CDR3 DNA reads TGTGCCAGCAGCGGGGATACGCAGTATTTT.

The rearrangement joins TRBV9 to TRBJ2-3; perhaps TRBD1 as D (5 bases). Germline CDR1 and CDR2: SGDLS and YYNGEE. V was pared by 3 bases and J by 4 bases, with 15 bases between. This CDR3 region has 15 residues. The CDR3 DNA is TGTGCCAGCAGCGCCGACCCAGGGCCCCCAGATACGCAGTATTTT. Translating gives CASSADPGPPDTQYF.

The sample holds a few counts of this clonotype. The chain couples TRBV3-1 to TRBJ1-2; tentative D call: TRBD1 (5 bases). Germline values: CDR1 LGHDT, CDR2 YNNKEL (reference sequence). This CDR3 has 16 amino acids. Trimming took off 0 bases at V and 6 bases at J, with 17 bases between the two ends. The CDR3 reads CASSQDLGEGRNGYTF. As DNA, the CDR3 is TGTGCCAGCAGCCAAGATCTCGGGGAGGGGAGGAATGGCTACACCTTC. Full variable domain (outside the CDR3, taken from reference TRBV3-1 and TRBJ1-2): DTAVSQTPKYLVTQMGNDKSIKCEQNLGHDTMYWYKQDSKKFLKIMFSYNNKELIINETVPNRFSPKSPDKAHLNLHINSLELGDSAVYFCASSQDLGEGRNGYTFGSGTRLTVV.

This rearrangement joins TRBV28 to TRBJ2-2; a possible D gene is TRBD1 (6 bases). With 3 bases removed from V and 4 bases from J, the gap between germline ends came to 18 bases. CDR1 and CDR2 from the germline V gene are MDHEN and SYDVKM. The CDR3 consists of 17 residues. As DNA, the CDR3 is TGTGCCAGCAGTTTCCCCTTTGTACAGGGCCTCACCGGGGAGCTGTTTTTT. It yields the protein CASSFPFVQGLTGELFF.

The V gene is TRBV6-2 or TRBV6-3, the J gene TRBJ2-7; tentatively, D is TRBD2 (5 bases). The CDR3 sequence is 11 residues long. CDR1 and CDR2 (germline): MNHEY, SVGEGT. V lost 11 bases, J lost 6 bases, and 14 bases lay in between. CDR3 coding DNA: TGTGCCTCCCACAGCGGCTCCGAGCAGTACTTC. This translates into CASHSGSEQYF.

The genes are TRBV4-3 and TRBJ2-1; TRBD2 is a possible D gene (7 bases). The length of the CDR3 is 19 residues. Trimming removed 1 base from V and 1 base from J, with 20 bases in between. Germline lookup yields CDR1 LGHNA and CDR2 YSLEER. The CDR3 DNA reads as TGCGCCAGCAGCCAAGGTAGAGGGGGAGGGACGGCTTCCTACAATGAGCAGTTCTTC. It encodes CASSQGRGGGTASYNEQFF.

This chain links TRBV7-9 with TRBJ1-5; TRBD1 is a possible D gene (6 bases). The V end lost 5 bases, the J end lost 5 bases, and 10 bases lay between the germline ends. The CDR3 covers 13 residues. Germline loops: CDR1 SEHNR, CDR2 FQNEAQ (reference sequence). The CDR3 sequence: CASSLRGDQPQHF. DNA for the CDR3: TGTGCCAGCAGCCTCAGGGGAGATCAGCCCCAGCATTTT.

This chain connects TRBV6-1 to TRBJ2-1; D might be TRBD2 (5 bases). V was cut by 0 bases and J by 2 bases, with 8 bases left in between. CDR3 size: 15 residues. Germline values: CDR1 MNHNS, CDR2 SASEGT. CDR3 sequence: CASSEADGAYNEQFF. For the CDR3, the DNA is TGTGCCAGCAGTGAAGCGGACGGGGCCTACAATGAGCAGTTCTTC.

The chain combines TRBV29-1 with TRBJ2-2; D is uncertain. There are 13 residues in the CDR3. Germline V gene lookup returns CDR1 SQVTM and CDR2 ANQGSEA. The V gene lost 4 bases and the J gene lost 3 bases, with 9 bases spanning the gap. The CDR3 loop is CSVVGTDTGELFF. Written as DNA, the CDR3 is TGCAGCGTTGTGGGCACTGACACCGGGGAGCTGTTTTTT.

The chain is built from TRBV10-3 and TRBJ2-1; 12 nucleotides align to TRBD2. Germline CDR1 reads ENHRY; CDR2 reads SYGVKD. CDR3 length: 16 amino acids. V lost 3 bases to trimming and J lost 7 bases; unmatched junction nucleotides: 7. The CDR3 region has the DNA TGTGCCATCAGTGACCTGACTAGCGGGAGTTCAAATGAGCAGTTCTTC. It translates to CAISDLTSGSSNEQFF.

The chain's CDR3 is CSARPDTGELFF. The CDR3 region has the DNA TGCAGTGCTAGGCCGGACACCGGGGAGCTGTTTTTT. The gene calls are TRBV20-1 and TRBJ2-2; D is undetermined. Germline lookup yields CDR1 DFQATT and CDR2 SNEGSKA (reference sequence). V lost 3 bases and J 3 bases, leaving 5 bases between the germline ends. The CDR3 consists of 12 residues.

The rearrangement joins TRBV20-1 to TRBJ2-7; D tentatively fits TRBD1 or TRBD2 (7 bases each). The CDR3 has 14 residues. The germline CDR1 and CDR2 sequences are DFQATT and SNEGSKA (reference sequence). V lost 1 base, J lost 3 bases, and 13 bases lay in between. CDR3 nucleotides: TGCAGTGCTAGAGGGGAGGGGGCCTACTACGAGCAGTACTTC. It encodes CSARGEGAYYEQYF.

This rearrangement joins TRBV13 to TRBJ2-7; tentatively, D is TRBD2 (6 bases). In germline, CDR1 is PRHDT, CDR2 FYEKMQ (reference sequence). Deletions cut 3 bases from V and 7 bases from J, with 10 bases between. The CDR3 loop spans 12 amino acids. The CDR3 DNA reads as TGTGCCAGCAGCTTTTTGGAGGGGGAGCAGTACTTC. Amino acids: CASSFLEGEQYF.

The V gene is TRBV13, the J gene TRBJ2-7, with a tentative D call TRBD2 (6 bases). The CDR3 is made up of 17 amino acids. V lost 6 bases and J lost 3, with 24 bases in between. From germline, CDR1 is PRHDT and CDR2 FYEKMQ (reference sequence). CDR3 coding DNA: TGTGCCAGCAGTCCGTCTACCGGCGGGGAAAGGGTCTACGAGCAGTACTTC. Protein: CASSPSTGGERVYEQYF.

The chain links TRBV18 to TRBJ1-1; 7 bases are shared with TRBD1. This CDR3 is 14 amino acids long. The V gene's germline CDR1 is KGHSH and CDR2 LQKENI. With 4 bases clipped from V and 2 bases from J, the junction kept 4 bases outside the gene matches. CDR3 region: CASSQGQTNTEAFF. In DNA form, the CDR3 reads TGTGCCAGCTCACAGGGACAGACTAACACTGAAGCTTTCTTT.

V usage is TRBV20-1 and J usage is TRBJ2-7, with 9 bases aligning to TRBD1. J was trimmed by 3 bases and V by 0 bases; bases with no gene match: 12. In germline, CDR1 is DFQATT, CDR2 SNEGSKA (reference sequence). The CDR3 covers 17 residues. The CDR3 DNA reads TGCAGTGCTAGAGATCTCTCCGGGACAGGGACATACTACGAGCAGTACTTC. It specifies CSARDLSGTGTYYEQYF.